The subject of this entry is one T cell receptor (beta chain). Its antigen is undetermined. The entry originates in a study of cytomegalovirus exposure and HLA in healthy donors. Broader study findings: Donors belonging to an Asian-associated ancestry cluster reportedly showed fewer N-insertions in productive TCRs than the approximately 670-donor mean, according to what a later analysis found. Most subjects had HLA-A and HLA-B alleles reportedly predicted accurately by TCR beta sequences.

The V gene's germline CDR1 is SEHNR and CDR2 FQNEAQ (reference sequence). CDR3 size: 11 residues. Trimming removed 2 bases from V and 4 bases from J, with 3 bases in between. The primer mix had 60 Vbeta and 13 Jbeta primers. Clones were read by immunoSEQ multiplex PCR, and TCRdb kept only the in-frame ones, dropping some. In the table there are around 150,000 clones, roughly three quarters of which are singletons. The sequence came from a male donor in good health and CMV-seropositive. Sequencing was carried out using PBMCs. V is TRBV7-9 and J is TRBJ2-7; D is unclear. For the CDR3, the DNA is TGTGCCAGCAGCTTACGGTACGAGCAGTACTTC. This gives the protein CASSLRYEQYF.